The 26 T cell receptor beta chains below all came from one sample that was sequenced in a study of monozygotic twins with inflammatory bowel disease. TCRdb reprocessed the 5' RACE reads, with one entry per CDR3 protein and no DNA. The sample's table shows approximately 420,000 distinct CDR3 sequences. The source material was blood. These receptors originate from a human donor with ulcerative colitis or Crohn's disease, or a healthy co-twin of an affected twin (not recorded which).

The V call is TRBV7-2, the J call TRBJ2-2; the D call of TRBD2 rests on TCRdb alone, since no DNA is present to check it. The germline CDR1 and CDR2 sequences are SGHTA and FQGNSA. The CDR3 is 15 amino acids. This chain's CDR3 is CASSSGLAVTGELFF. The complete variable domain, with remaining parts taken from reference TRBV7-2 and TRBJ2-2, reads GAGVSQSPSNKVTEKGKDVELRCDPISGHTALYWYRQSLGQGLEFLIYFQGNSAPDKSGLPSDRFSAERTGGSVSTLTIQRTQQEDSAVYLCASSSGLAVTGELFFGEGSRLTVL.

The V call is TRBV20-1, the J call TRBJ1-1. Germline CDR1 reads DFQATT; CDR2 reads SNEGSKA (reference sequence). This CDR3 has 13 amino acids. The CDR3 spells CSARRASGTEAFF.

The chain is built from TRBV25-1 and TRBJ2-3; TCRdb's D call of TRBD2 is untestable without DNA. Germline lookup yields CDR1 MGHDK and CDR2 SYGVNS. The CDR3 runs to 17 residues. CDR3 sequence reads: CASSAGTQWVGTDTQYF.

The rearrangement links TRBV4-3 to TRBJ2-3. The germline CDR1 and CDR2 sequences are LGHNA and YSLEER. This CDR3 is 14 amino acids long. This CDR3 reads CASSQGLITDTQYF.

This rearrangement joins TRBV18 to TRBJ1-1. Per germline, CDR1 KGHSH and CDR2 LQKENI. This CDR3 has 15 amino acids. The CDR3 sequence: CASSPASAAFTEAFF.

The chain joins TRBV9 to TRBJ2-7; checking the TCRdb D call of TRBD2 is not possible without DNA. The CDR3 runs 15 residues. Germline V CDR1 and CDR2: SGDLS, YYNGEE. CDR3: CASSAGLAEFYEQYF.

This chain joins TRBV4-1 and TRBJ2-1; the TRBD2 assignment by TCRdb is unverifiable without DNA. The CDR3 is 13 amino acids. Looked up from germline, CDR1 is MGHRA and CDR2 is YSYEKL. The CDR3 protein is CASSPEDYNEQFF.

The V and J genes are TRBV24-1 and TRBJ2-3; checking the TCRdb D call of TRBD2 is not possible without DNA. This CDR3 contains 14 residues. Germline V CDR1 and CDR2: KGHDR, SFDVKD. The CDR3 protein is CATRAGGRGDTQYF.

The J gene is TRBJ2-1, the V gene TRBV6-1. This CDR3 has 15 amino acids. In germline, CDR1 is MNHNS, CDR2 SASEGT. CDR3 in amino acids: CATTPRGSSYNEQFF.

V gene TRBV5-1 combines with J gene TRBJ1-1; TCRdb designates TRBD1, a call that cannot be tested without DNA. Germline CDR1 and CDR2: SGHRS and YFSETQ. The CDR3 length is 16 residues. CDR3 in amino acids: CASSVNRESRNTEAFF.

The rearrangement links TRBV6-2 or TRBV6-3 to TRBJ2-7; absent DNA, TCRdb's TRBD1 call cannot be checked. The CDR3 is 15 amino acids. CDR1 and CDR2 from the germline V gene are MNHEY and SVGEGT. CDR3 amino acids: CASSYGQTSSYEQYF.

This CDR3 is CASSLEGARYDIQHF. The chain employs TRBV7-9 and TRBJ2-4; TCRdb designates TRBD1, a call that cannot be tested without DNA. The CDR3 runs to 15 residues. Per germline, CDR1 SEHNR and CDR2 FQNEAQ (reference sequence).

The chain uses TRBV5-1 and TRBJ1-4; TCRdb reports TRBD1, a call that lacks DNA to check it against. The germline gives CDR1 SGHRS, CDR2 YFSETQ. This CDR3 has 13 residues. The CDR3: CASSLGTLEKLFF. Full variable domain (remainder filled in from reference TRBV5-1 and TRBJ1-4): KAGVTQTPRYLIKTRGQQVTLSCSPISGHRSVSWYQQTPGQGLQFLFEYFSETQRNKGNFPGRFSGRQFSNSRSEMNVSTLELGDSALYLCASSLGTLEKLFFGSGTQLSVL.

The chain employs TRBV5-1 and TRBJ2-3. The germline V gene has CDR1 SGHRS and CDR2 YFSETQ. The length of the CDR3 is 13 residues. The CDR3 loop is CASWTENTDTQYF.

This chain connects TRBV7-2 to TRBJ2-2; TCRdb's D call of TRBD1 is untestable without DNA. Germline V gene data show CDR1 as SGHTA and CDR2 as FQGNSA. The CDR3 covers 16 residues. CDR3 in amino acids: CASSLLGGRNTGELFF.

This sequence joins TRBV7-9 and TRBJ2-1. CDR1 and CDR2 (germline): SEHNR, FQNEAQ (reference sequence). CDR3 size: 13 residues. The CDR3 loop is CASSFKTYNEQFF.

V and J are TRBV5-5 and TRBJ1-4. CDR1 is SGHKS and CDR2 is YYEKEE in the germline V gene (reference sequence). The CDR3 loop spans 14 amino acids. The CDR3 loop reads CASSLDRRNEKLFF.

The chain combines TRBV10-3 with TRBJ2-7; the TCRdb call, TRBD1, lacks DNA for checking. From germline, CDR1 is ENHRY and CDR2 SYGVKD. This CDR3 spans 17 amino acids. This chain's CDR3 is CAISEGTGGPNSYEQYF.

This chain connects TRBV7-2 to TRBJ2-1. Germline CDR1 SGHTA, CDR2 FQGNSA. This CDR3 is 15 amino acids long. The CDR3 reads CASSLVTTGNNEQFF.

The chain carries TRBV11-2 and TRBJ2-7; the TRBD1 assignment by TCRdb is unverifiable without DNA. This CDR3 is 13 amino acids long. Germline lookup yields CDR1 SGHAT and CDR2 FQNNGV. The CDR3 loop reads CASSTGGTYEQYF.

The CDR3 loop reads CASSLLGTSGANVLTF. This chain links TRBV7-2 with TRBJ2-6. Germline values: CDR1 SGHTA, CDR2 FQGNSA. There are 16 residues in the CDR3.

The chain carries TRBV7-9 and TRBJ2-2; the TCRdb call, TRBD2, lacks DNA for checking. CDR3 size: 15 residues. Germline assignment: CDR1 SEHNR and CDR2 FQNEAQ (reference sequence). CDR3 protein: CASSPIGGSTGELFF.

CDR3 region: CSALTSGLYNEQFF. The V gene is TRBV20-1, the J gene TRBJ2-1; the D call of TRBD2 rests on TCRdb alone, since no DNA is present to check it. Germline CDR1 is DFQATT and CDR2 is SNEGSKA (reference sequence). This CDR3 contains 14 residues.

The chain employs TRBV7-2 and TRBJ1-6; TCRdb gives TRBD1 as the D gene, but with no DNA this cannot be confirmed. This CDR3 is 15 amino acids long. CDR1 is SGHTA and CDR2 is FQGNSA in the germline V gene. CDR3 residues: CASSSRDRGNSPLHF.

J is TRBJ2-5 and V is TRBV5-8; TCRdb calls TRBD1, which cannot be checked without DNA. The CDR3 is 16 residues long. Germline V gives CDR1 SGHTS, CDR2 YDEGEE. The CDR3: CASRGRRGQGSETQYF. Filled out from reference TRBV5-8 and TRBJ2-5, the complete variable domain reads EAGVTQSPTHLIKTRGQQATLRCSPISGHTSVYWYQQALGLGLQFLLWYDEGEERNRGNFPPRFSGRQFPNYSSELNVNALELEDSALYLCASRGRRGQGSETQYFGPGTRLLVL.

The genes are TRBV11-2 and TRBJ2-1; the TRBD2 assignment by TCRdb is unverifiable without DNA. The germline CDR1 and CDR2 sequences are SGHAT and FQNNGV. The CDR3 extends over 15 amino acids. The CDR3 is CASSLEGGGFGEQFF.